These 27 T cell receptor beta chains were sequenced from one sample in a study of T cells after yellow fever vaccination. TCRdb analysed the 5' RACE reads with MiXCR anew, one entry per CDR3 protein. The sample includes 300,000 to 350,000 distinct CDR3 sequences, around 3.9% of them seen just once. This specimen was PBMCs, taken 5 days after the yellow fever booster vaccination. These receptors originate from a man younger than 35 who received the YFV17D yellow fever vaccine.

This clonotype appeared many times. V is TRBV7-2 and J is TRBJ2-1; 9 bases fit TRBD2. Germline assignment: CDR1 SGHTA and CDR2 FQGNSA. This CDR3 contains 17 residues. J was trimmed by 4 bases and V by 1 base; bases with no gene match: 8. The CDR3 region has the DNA TGTGCCAGCAGCTTAGACGGCGGGGGGGCCTCTTACAATGAGCAGTTCTTC. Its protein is CASSLDGGGASYNEQFF.

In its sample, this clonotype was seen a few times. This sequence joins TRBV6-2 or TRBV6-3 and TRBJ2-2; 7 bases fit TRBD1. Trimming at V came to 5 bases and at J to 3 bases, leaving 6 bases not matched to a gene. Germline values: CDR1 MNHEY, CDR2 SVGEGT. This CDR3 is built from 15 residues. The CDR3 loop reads CASSNTGADTGELFF. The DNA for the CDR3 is TGTGCCAGCAGTAACACAGGGGCGGACACCGGGGAGCTGTTTTTT.

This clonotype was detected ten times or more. The CDR3 DNA reads TGTGCCAGCAGCTTAGGTCGGGGCGGGACCCAGTACTTC. It is translated as CASSLGRGGTQYF. This rearrangement joins TRBV7-2 to TRBJ2-5; D could derive from TRBD1 or TRBD2 (5 bases each). Trimming took off 1 base at V and 7 bases at J, with 10 bases between the two ends. CDR3 size: 13 residues. Germline CDR1 SGHTA, CDR2 FQGNSA.

As DNA, the CDR3 is TGTGCCAGCAGGATCGAGGGAGGCTCTTCGGCCCTCCACTTT. It is translated as CASRIEGGSSALHF. This rearrangement joins TRBV6-5 to TRBJ1-6; D is uncertain. Germline V lookup: CDR1 MNHEY, CDR2 SVGAGI. The length of the CDR3 is 14 residues. The V end was cut by 6 bases, the J end by 14 bases, with 20 bases between.

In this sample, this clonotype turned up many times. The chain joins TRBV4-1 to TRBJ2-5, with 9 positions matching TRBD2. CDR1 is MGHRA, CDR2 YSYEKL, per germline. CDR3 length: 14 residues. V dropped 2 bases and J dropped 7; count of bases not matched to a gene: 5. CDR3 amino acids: CASSQRTSDGTQYF. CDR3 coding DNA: TGCGCCAGCAGCCAAAGGACTAGCGATGGGACCCAGTACTTC.

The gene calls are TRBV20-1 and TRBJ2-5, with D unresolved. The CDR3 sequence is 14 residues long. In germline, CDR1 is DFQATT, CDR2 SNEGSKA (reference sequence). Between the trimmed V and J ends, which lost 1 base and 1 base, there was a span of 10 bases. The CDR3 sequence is CSARVPASQETQYF. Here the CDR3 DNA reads TGCAGTGCTAGAGTTCCCGCGAGCCAAGAGACCCAGTACTTC.

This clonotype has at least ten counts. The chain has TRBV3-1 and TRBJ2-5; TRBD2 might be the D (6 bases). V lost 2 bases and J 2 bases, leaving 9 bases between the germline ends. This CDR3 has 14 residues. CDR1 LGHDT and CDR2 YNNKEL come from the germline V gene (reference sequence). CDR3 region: CASSQTGGQETQYF. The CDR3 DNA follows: TGTGCCAGCAGCCAAACCGGGGGACAAGAGACCCAGTACTTC.

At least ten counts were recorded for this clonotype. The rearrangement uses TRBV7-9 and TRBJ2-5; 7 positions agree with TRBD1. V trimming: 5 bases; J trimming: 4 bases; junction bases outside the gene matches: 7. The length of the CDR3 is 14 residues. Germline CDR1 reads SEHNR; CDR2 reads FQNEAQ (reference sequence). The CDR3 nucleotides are TGTGCCAGCAGCCCTCGACAGGGTAGAGAGACCCAGTACTTC. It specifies CASSPRQGRETQYF. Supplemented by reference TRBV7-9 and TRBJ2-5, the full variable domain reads DTGVSQNPRHKITKRGQNVTFRCDPISEHNRLYWYRQTLGQGPEFLTYFQNEAQLEKSRLLSDRFSAERPKGSFSTLEIQRTEQGDSAMYLCASSPRQGRETQYFGPGTRLLVL.

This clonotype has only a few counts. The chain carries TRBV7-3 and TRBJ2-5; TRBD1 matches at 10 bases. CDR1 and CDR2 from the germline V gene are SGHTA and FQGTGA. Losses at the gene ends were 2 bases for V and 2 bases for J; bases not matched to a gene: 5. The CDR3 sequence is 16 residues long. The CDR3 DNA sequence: TGTGCCAGCAGCTTACGGACAGGGGGTGGTCAAGAGACCCAGTACTTC. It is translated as CASSLRTGGGQETQYF. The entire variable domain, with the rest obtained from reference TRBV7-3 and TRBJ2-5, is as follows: GAGVSQTPSNKVTEKGKYVELRCDPISGHTALYWYRQSLGQGPEFLIYFQGTGAADDSGLPNDRFFAVRPEGSVSTLKIQRTERGDSAVYLCASSLRTGGGQETQYFGPGTRLLVL.

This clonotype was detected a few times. CDR3 nucleotides: TGTGCCACCAGCAGAGATCATGGCAACACTGAAGCTTTCTTT. Amino acids: CATSRDHGNTEAFF. This chain links TRBV15 with TRBJ1-1; D gene uncertain. V was shortened by 0 bases and J by 2 bases, with 7 bases between the two germline ends. Germline CDR1 LNHNV, CDR2 YYDKDF (reference sequence). This CDR3 is built from 14 residues.

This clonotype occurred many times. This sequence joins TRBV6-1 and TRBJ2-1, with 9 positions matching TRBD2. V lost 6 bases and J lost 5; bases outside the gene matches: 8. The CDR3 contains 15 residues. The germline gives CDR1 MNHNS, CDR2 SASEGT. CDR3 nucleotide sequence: TGTGCCAGCAGGACCCTTAGACTAGCGGACAATGAGCAGTTCTTC. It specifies CASRTLRLADNEQFF.

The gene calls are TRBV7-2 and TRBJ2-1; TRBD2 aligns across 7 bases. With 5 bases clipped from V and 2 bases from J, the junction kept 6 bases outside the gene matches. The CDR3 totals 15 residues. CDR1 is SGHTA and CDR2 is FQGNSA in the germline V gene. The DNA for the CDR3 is TGTGCCAGCAGCATCAAGCGGGGCCCCTACAATGAGCAGTTCTTC. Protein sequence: CASSIKRGPYNEQFF.

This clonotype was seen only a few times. The CDR3 sequence: CASSYGGAYGYTF. The CDR3 coding sequence is TGTGCCAGCAGTTATGGGGGGGCCTATGGCTACACCTTC. The rearrangement uses TRBV27 and TRBJ1-2; tentatively, D is TRBD1 (6 bases). This CDR3 is built from 13 residues. Trimming took off 4 bases at V and 4 bases at J, with 10 bases between the two ends. Germline V gene lookup returns CDR1 MNHEY and CDR2 SMNVEV (reference sequence).

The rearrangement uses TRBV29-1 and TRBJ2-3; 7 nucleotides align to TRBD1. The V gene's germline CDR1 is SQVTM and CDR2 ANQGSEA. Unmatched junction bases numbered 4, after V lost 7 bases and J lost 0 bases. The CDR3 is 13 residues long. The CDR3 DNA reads TGCAGCGCTGGACAGGAGAGCACAGATACGCAGTATTTT. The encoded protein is CSAGQESTDTQYF.

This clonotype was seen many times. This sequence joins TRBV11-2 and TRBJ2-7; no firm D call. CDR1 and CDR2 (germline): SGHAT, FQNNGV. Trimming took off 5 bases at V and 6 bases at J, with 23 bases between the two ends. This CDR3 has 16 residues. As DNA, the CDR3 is TGTGCCAGCAGCCCCGCCGCTGCGGCGGACGCTCCCGAGCAGTACTTC. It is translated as CASSPAAAADAPEQYF. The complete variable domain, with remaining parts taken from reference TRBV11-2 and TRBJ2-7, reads EAGVAQSPRYKIIEKRQSVAFWCNPISGHATLYWYQQILGQGPKLLIQFQNNGVVDDSQLPKDRFSAERLKGVDSTLKIQPAKLEDSAVYLCASSPAAAADAPEQYFGPGTRLTVT.

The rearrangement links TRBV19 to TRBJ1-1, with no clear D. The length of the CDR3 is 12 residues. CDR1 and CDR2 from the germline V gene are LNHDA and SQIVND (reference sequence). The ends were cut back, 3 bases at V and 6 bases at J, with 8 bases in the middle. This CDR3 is CASSMYPAEAFF. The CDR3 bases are TGTGCCAGTAGTATGTACCCCGCTGAAGCTTTCTTT. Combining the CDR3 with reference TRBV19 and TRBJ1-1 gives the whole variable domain DGGITQSPKYLFRKEGQNVTLSCEQNLNHDAMYWYRQDPGQGLRLIYYSQIVNDFQKGDIAEGYSVSREKKESFPLTVTSAQKNPTAFYLCASSMYPAEAFFGQGTRLTVV.

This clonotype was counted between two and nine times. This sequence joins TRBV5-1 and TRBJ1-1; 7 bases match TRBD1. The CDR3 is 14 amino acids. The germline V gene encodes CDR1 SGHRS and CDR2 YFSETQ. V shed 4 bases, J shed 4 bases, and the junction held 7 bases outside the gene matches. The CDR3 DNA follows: TGCGCCAGCAGCCAATACAGGGGTAGCACTGAAGCTTTCTTT. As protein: CASSQYRGSTEAFF.

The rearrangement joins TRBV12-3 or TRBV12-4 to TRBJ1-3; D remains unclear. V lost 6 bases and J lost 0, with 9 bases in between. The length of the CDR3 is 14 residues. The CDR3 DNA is TGTGCCAGCAGCCTGGCCCCCTCTGGAAACACCATATATTTT. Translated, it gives CASSLAPSGNTIYF.

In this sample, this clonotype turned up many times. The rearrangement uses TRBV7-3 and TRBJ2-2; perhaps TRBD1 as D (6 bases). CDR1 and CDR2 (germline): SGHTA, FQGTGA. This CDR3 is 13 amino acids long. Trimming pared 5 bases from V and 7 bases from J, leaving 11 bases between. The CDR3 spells CASSPQGLGELFF. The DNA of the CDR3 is TGTGCCAGCAGCCCGCAGGGGCTCGGGGAGCTGTTTTTT.

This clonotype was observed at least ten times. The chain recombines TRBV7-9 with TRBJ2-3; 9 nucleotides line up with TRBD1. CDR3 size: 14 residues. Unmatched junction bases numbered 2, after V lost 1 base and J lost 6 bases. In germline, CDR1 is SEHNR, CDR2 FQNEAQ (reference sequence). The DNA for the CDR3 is TGTGCCAGCAGCTTAGGGGACAGGGCCGATACGCAGTATTTT. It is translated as CASSLGDRADTQYF. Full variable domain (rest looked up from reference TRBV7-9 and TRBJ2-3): DTGVSQNPRHKITKRGQNVTFRCDPISEHNRLYWYRQTLGQGPEFLTYFQNEAQLEKSRLLSDRFSAERPKGSFSTLEIQRTEQGDSAMYLCASSLGDRADTQYFGPGTRLTVL.

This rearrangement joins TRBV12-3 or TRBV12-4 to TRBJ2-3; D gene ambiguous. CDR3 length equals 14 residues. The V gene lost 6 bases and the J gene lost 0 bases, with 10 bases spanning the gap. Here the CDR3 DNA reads TGTGCCAGCAGCCCTTTGGTTAGCACAGATACGCAGTATTTT. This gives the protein CASSPLVSTDTQYF.

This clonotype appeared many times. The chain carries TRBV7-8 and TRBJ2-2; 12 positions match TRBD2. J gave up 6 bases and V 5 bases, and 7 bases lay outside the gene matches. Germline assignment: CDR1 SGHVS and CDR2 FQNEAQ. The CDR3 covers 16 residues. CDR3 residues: CASSATSGGVAGELFF. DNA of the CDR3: TGTGCCAGCAGCGCGACTAGCGGGGGTGTAGCCGGGGAGCTGTTTTTT.

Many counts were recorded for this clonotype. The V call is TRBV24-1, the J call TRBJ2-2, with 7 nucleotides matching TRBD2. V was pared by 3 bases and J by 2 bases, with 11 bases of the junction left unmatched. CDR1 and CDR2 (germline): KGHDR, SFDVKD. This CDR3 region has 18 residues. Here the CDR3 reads CATSDGEETSRNTGELFF. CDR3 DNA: TGTGCCACCAGTGATGGAGAAGAGACTAGCCGAAACACCGGGGAGCTGTTTTTT.

The CDR3 region is CASSPGRDFLTDTQYF. The CDR3 bases are TGTGCCAGCAGCCCCGGCCGGGACTTCTTAACAGATACGCAGTATTTT. The J gene is TRBJ2-3, the V gene TRBV7-3; possible D gene TRBD2, 6 bases. V was shortened by 5 bases and J by 3 bases, with 18 bases between the two germline ends. CDR3 length: 16 amino acids. The germline CDR1 and CDR2 sequences are SGHTA and FQGTGA.

CDR3: CASSLRLAGDDEQYF. CDR3 coding DNA: TGTGCCAGCAGCCTCCGACTAGCGGGGGATGACGAGCAGTACTTC. The V call is TRBV7-2, the J call TRBJ2-7; 12 nucleotides align to TRBD2. The germline gives CDR1 SGHTA, CDR2 FQGNSA. V was clipped by 5 bases and J by 5 bases; unmatched bases: 7. The length of the CDR3 is 15 residues.

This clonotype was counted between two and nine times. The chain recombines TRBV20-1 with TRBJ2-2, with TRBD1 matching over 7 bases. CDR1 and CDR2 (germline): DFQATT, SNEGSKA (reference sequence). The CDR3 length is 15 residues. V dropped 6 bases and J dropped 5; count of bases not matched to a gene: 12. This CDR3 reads CSASTDNRGTGELFF. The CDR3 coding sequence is TGCAGTGCCTCGACCGATAACAGGGGTACCGGGGAGCTGTTTTTT.

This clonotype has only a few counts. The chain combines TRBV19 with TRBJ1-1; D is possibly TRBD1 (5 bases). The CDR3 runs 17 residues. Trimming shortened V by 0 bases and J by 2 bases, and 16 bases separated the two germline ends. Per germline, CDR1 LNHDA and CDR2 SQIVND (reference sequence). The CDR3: CASSIDPGTISNTEAFF. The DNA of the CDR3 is TGTGCCAGTAGTATAGATCCCGGGACCATTTCCAACACTGAAGCTTTCTTT.